This T cell receptor beta chain was recorded in a study of blood T cell repertoires in COVID-19. Study details: The study drew acute and convalescent COVID-19 samples from the United States, Italy and Spain. PBMCs, B-cell-depleted T cells, or T cells were the source of the cDNA or gDNA that made up the material.

Germline assignment: CDR1 LNHDA and CDR2 SQIVND (reference sequence). This CDR3 has 15 residues. V shed 4 bases and J 5 bases; nucleotides not matched to a gene: 8. Repertoires were generated with immunoSEQ multiplex PCR, while TCRdb's copy carries only in-frame clones and drops some. This table has around 42,000 clones, almost 80% appearing once. This chain uses TRBV19 with TRBJ2-3; 8 nucleotides line up with TRBD2. This clonotype was obtained from a woman aged 80 or over with acute or convalescent COVID-19. Sequenced: peripheral blood. The CDR3 loop reads CASSTSWTSLDTQYF. The CDR3 DNA reads TGTGCCAGTAGTACCTCCTGGACTAGCCTAGATACGCAGTATTTT.